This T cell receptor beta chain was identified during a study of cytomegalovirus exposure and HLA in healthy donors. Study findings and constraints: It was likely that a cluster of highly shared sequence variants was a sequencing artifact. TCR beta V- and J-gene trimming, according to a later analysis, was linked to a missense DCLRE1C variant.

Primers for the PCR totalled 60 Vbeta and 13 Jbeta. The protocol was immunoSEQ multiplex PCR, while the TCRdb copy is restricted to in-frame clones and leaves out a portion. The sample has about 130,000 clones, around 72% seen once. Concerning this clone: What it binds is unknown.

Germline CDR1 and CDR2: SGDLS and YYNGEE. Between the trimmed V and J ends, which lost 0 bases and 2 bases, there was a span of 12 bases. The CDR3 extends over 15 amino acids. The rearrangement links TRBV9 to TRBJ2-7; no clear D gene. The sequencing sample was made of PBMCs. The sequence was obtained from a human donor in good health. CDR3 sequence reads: CASSVAPTQPYEQYF. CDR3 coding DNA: TGTGCCAGCAGCGTAGCTCCGACACAGCCCTACGAGCAGTACTTC. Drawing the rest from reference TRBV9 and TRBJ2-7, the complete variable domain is DSGVTQTPKHLITATGQRVTLRCSPRSGDLSVYWYQQSLDQGLQFLIQYYNGEERAKGNILERFSAQQFPDLHSELNLSSLELGDSALYFCASSVAPTQPYEQYFGPGTRLTVT.